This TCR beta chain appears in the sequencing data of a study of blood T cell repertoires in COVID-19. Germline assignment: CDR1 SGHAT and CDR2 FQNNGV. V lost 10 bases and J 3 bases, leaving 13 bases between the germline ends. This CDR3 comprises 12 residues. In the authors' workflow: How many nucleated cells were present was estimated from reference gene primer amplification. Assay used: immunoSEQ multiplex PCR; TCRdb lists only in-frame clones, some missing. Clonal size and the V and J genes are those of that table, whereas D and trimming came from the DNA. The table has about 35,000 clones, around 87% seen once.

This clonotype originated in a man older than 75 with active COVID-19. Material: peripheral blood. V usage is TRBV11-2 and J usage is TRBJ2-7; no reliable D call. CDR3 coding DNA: TGTGCCATCCTAAACACGGGCTACGAGCAGTACTTC. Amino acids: CAILNTGYEQYF.